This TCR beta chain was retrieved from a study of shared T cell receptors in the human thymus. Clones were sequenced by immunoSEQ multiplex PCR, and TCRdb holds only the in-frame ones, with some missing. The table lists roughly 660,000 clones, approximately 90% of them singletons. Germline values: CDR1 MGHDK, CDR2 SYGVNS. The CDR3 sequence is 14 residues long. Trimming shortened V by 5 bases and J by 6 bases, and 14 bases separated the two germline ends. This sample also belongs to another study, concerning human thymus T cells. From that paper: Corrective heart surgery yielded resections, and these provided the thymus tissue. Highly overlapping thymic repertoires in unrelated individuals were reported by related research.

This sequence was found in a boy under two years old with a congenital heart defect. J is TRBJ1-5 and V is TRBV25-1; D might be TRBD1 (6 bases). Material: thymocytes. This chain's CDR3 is CASSFRGVGQPQHF. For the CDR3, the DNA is TGTGCCAGCAGTTTCAGGGGAGTCGGTCAGCCCCAGCATTTT.